These 26 T cell receptor beta chains came from one sample sequenced in a study of response to subunit inactivated influenza vaccine. Via MiXCR, TCRdb re-called the RT-PCR reads, giving one row per CDR3 protein. The sample includes more than 600,000 distinct CDR3 sequences, about 18% of them seen just once. Material: PBMCs from blood, obtained around 5 days after vaccination. These receptors all stem from a man aged 50-60 years who received an inactivated influenza vaccine.

The DNA of the CDR3 is TGTGCCAGCAGTAAACAGGGCCCCGAGCAGTACTTC. Translating it yields CASSKQGPEQYF. The V gene is TRBV13, the J gene TRBJ2-7; D possibly corresponds to TRBD1 (6 bases). CDR1 and CDR2 from the germline V gene are PRHDT and FYEKMQ (reference sequence). The V and J ends lost 6 bases and 6 bases respectively, with 12 bases between them. This CDR3 comprises 12 residues. Filled out from reference TRBV13 and TRBJ2-7, the complete variable domain reads AAGVIQSPRHLIKEKRETATLKCYPIPRHDTVYWYQQGPGQDPQFLISFYEKMQSDKGSIPDRFSAQQFSDYHSELNMSSLELGDSALYFCASSKQGPEQYFGPGTRLTVT.

In regard to this clonotype: The junction and the germline gene differ at one end; a read error may be behind it. V usage is TRBV20-1 and J usage is TRBJ2-2, with 8 positions matching TRBD1. The CDR3 is made up of 19 amino acids. Per the germline V gene, CDR1 is DFQATT and CDR2 is SNEGSKA (reference sequence). Here the CDR3 reads CSARVFRMAGGSNTGELIF. DNA for the CDR3: TGCAGTGCTAGAGTCTTCCGAATGGCAGGGGGCTCGAACACCGGGGAGCTGATTTTT.

The chain is built from TRBV18 and TRBJ2-5; 8 positions match TRBD2. The CDR3 consists of 14 residues. After removal of 6 bases from V and 3 bases from J, the junction contained 6 bases not matched to a gene. Germline values: CDR1 KGHSH, CDR2 LQKENI. Here the CDR3 reads CASSPGGGEETQYF. The CDR3 DNA sequence: TGTGCCAGCTCGCCCGGGGGGGGCGAAGAGACCCAGTACTTC.

This clonotype was seen at least ten times. CDR3 protein: CASSQDGDTDTQYF. CDR3 bases: TGCGCCAGCAGCCAAGACGGCGACACAGATACGCAGTATTTT. This chain connects TRBV4-1 to TRBJ2-3; D is uncertain. This CDR3 region has 14 residues. Germline assignment: CDR1 MGHRA and CDR2 YSYEKL. Trimming cost V 0 bases and J 2 bases, with 6 bases left between them.

The chain is built from TRBV7-8 and TRBJ2-7; perhaps TRBD1 as D (5 bases). CDR1 SGHVS and CDR2 FQNEAQ come from the germline V gene. V lost 6 bases to trimming and J lost 0 bases, with 15 bases between them. CDR3 length: 15 amino acids. CDR3: CASRPTVASSYEQYF. In DNA form, the CDR3 reads TGTGCCAGCAGACCGACAGTTGCGAGCTCCTACGAGCAGTACTTC.

V is TRBV10-3 and J is TRBJ2-7; TRBD1 might be the D (5 bases). This CDR3 spans 16 amino acids. Per germline, CDR1 ENHRY and CDR2 SYGVKD. V lost 4 bases and J lost 1, with 17 bases in between. The chain's CDR3 is CAISGWSGSFSYEQYF. CDR3 sequence (DNA): TGTGCCATCAGTGGCTGGTCAGGGTCGTTTTCCTACGAGCAGTACTTC.

The chain combines TRBV20-1 with TRBJ1-1; perhaps TRBD1 as D (5 bases). CDR1 and CDR2 (germline): DFQATT, SNEGSKA (reference sequence). The CDR3 is 12 amino acids. Between the trimmed V and J ends, which lost 5 bases and 2 bases, there was a span of 9 bases. The CDR3 DNA reads TGCAGTGCTCCCAGGGACAACACTGAAGCTTTCTTT. This encodes CSAPRDNTEAFF.

This clonotype has only a few counts. This chain links TRBV7-2 with TRBJ1-2, with 7 positions matching TRBD1. The CDR3 has 13 amino acids. After removal of 5 bases from V and 6 bases from J, the junction contained 6 bases not matched to a gene. In germline, CDR1 is SGHTA, CDR2 FQGNSA. CDR3 DNA sequence: TGTGCCAGCAGCACCGGGACAGTAAATGGCTACACCTTC. It is translated as CASSTGTVNGYTF.

The J gene is TRBJ2-7, the V gene TRBV4-3, with D possibly being TRBD2 (5 bases). The CDR3 runs to 17 residues. CDR1 and CDR2 from the germline V gene are LGHNA and YSLEER. Trimming cost V 4 bases and J 0 bases, with 19 bases left between them. The CDR3 sequence: CASSRMPSDFGSYEQYF. The DNA for the CDR3 is TGCGCCAGCAGCCGTATGCCTTCGGACTTCGGCTCCTACGAGCAGTACTTC.

The chain joins TRBV6-1 to TRBJ2-1; no definite D call. Trimming shortened V by 5 bases and J by 4 bases, and 15 bases separated the two germline ends. CDR3 length: 15 amino acids. Germline CDR1 MNHNS, CDR2 SASEGT. CDR3 amino acids: CASSPEFKKYNEQFF. In DNA, the CDR3 is TGTGCCAGCAGTCCAGAATTCAAAAAGTACAATGAGCAGTTCTTC.

The V and J genes are TRBV6-5 and TRBJ2-5; no reliable D call. CDR3 length: 16 amino acids. The V end lost 1 base, the J end lost 0 bases, and 12 bases lay between the germline ends. Germline V gives CDR1 MNHEY, CDR2 SVGAGI. The CDR3 loop is CASSYFRPPYQETQYF. The CDR3 DNA sequence: TGTGCCAGCAGTTACTTTCGACCACCTTACCAAGAGACCCAGTACTTC.

The gene calls are TRBV7-2 and TRBJ1-6; D unclear. This CDR3 has 14 residues. The germline V and J ends were trimmed by 4 bases and 13 bases, with 17 bases remaining between them. Germline lookup yields CDR1 SGHTA and CDR2 FQGNSA. CDR3 sequence (DNA): TGTGCCAGCAGCTCCGCAGGAATGACGTCTCCCCTCCACTTT. Protein sequence: CASSSAGMTSPLHF.

The rearrangement links TRBV7-2 to TRBJ2-5, with TRBD1 matching 7 bases. From germline, CDR1 is SGHTA and CDR2 FQGNSA. CDR3 length equals 16 residues. J lost 5 bases, V lost 5 bases, and 14 bases had no gene match. The CDR3 spells CASSPNTGVRGETQYF. Written as DNA, the CDR3 is TGTGCCAGCAGCCCAAATACAGGGGTTCGCGGGGAGACCCAGTACTTC.

The rearrangement links TRBV24-1 to TRBJ1-5; 7 nucleotides line up with TRBD1. The ends lost 7 bases at V and 6 bases at J; junction bases unmatched: 5. Looked up from germline, CDR1 is KGHDR and CDR2 is SFDVKD. The CDR3 has 13 amino acids. DNA for the CDR3: TGTGCCACCAGCACGACAGGGATTCAGCCCCAGCATTTT. Its protein is CATSTTGIQPQHF.

This rearrangement joins TRBV10-3 to TRBJ2-5; the D gene is possibly TRBD2 (5 bases). V lost 6 bases to trimming and J lost 0 bases, with 17 bases between them. Germline assignment: CDR1 ENHRY and CDR2 SYGVKD. This CDR3 spans 16 amino acids. CDR3 bases: TGTGCCATCAGCCGCACTATCGCGGACTACCAAGAGACCCAGTACTTC. The encoded protein is CAISRTIADYQETQYF.

The genes are TRBV5-4 and TRBJ1-6; 8 nucleotides align to TRBD1. Germline-derived CDR1 and CDR2 are SGHNT and YYREEE (reference sequence). This CDR3 spans 15 amino acids. J was trimmed by 8 bases and V by 3 bases; bases with no gene match: 7. CDR3 amino acids: CASSSGQGAHSPLHF. DNA of the CDR3: TGTGCCAGCAGCTCAGGACAGGGTGCGCATTCACCCCTCCACTTT. The variable domain in full, with the rest retrieved from reference TRBV5-4 and TRBJ1-6, is ETGVTQSPTHLIKTRGQQVTLRCSSQSGHNTVSWYQQALGQGPQFIFQYYREEENGRGNFPPRFSGLQFPNYSSELNVNALELDDSALYLCASSSGQGAHSPLHFGNGTRLTVT.

This clonotype was detected only a few times. The chain couples TRBV7-2 to TRBJ2-6; no reliable D call. CDR3 length: 16 residues. CDR1 and CDR2 (germline): SGHTA, FQGNSA. The V end was cut by 4 bases, the J end by 3 bases, with 13 bases between. The CDR3 sequence is CASSSRLGGGANVLTF. The CDR3 DNA is TGTGCCAGCAGCTCAAGGCTAGGTGGTGGGGCCAACGTCCTGACTTTC.

The chain couples TRBV6-5 to TRBJ1-2; 9 nucleotides line up with TRBD1. Trimming cost V 4 bases and J 2 bases; bases outside gene matches: 5. The CDR3 sequence is 15 residues long. The V gene's germline CDR1 is MNHEY and CDR2 SVGAGI. The CDR3 loop reads CASSSSGTGNYGYTF. The DNA for the CDR3 is TGTGCCAGCAGTTCATCCGGGACAGGGAACTATGGCTACACCTTC.

This clonotype was seen only a few times. V is TRBV7-2 and J is TRBJ2-7; a weak D match, TRBD1 (6 bases). The V gene lost 1 base and the J gene lost 2 bases, with 12 bases spanning the gap. This CDR3 spans 15 amino acids. Per the germline V gene, CDR1 is SGHTA and CDR2 is FQGNSA. The CDR3 loop is CASSLERTETYEQYF. In nucleotides, the CDR3 is TGTGCCAGCAGCTTAGAAAGGACAGAAACCTACGAGCAGTACTTC.

At least ten counts were recorded for this clonotype. The gene calls are TRBV28 and TRBJ2-3; 12 positions match TRBD2. The length of the CDR3 is 15 residues. The V gene's germline CDR1 is MDHEN and CDR2 SYDVKM. With 5 bases clipped from V and 5 bases from J, the junction kept 5 bases outside the gene matches. Written as DNA, the CDR3 is TGTGCCAGCAGTCCCACTAGCGGGGGGCGAGATACGCAGTATTTT. Protein sequence: CASSPTSGGRDTQYF.

The V gene is TRBV7-6, the J gene TRBJ2-3, with TRBD1 identical over 9 bases. Losses at the gene ends were 3 bases for V and 6 bases for J; bases not matched to a gene: 22. The V gene's germline CDR1 is SGHVS and CDR2 FNYEAQ. The CDR3 contains 20 residues. CDR3 coding DNA: TGTGCCAGCAGCTTGGCCCCCCGGCCCCACGGGACAGGGTATGAGGATACGCAGTATTTT. Translated, it gives CASSLAPRPHGTGYEDTQYF.

This clonotype has at least ten counts. The gene calls are TRBV4-2 and TRBJ2-1; the D call may be TRBD1 or TRBD2 (5 bases each). The CDR3 loop spans 14 amino acids. Trimming shortened V by 2 bases and J by 12 bases, and 17 bases separated the two germline ends. From germline, CDR1 is LGHNA and CDR2 YNFKEQ. For the CDR3, the DNA is TGTGCCAGCAGCCAAAAGGGGAGAGGGGACGCGCAGTTCTTC. This sequence encodes CASSQKGRGDAQFF.

This chain connects TRBV29-1 to TRBJ2-5, with D maybe TRBD1 (6 bases). Trimming stripped 4 bases from V and 5 bases from J, with 14 bases between. The length of the CDR3 is 13 residues. Per germline, CDR1 SQVTM and CDR2 ANQGSEA. The CDR3 sequence: CSVAPGDRETQYF. CDR3 sequence (DNA): TGCAGCGTTGCCCCAGGGGATAGGGAGACCCAGTACTTC.

V gene TRBV20-1 combines with J gene TRBJ2-5; the match to TRBD2 covers 11 bases. CDR1 is DFQATT and CDR2 is SNEGSKA in the germline V gene (reference sequence). The CDR3 consists of 14 residues. J was trimmed by 3 bases and V by 5 bases; bases with no gene match: 5. CDR3 region: CSAFGTSGKETQYF. As DNA, the CDR3 is TGCAGTGCTTTCGGGACTAGCGGAAAAGAGACCCAGTACTTC.

This clonotype showed up just a few times. The rearrangement joins TRBV7-3 to TRBJ2-6; no clear D gene. In germline, CDR1 is SGHTA, CDR2 FQGTGA. The V gene lost 0 bases and the J gene lost 8 bases, with 17 bases spanning the gap. The CDR3 is made up of 17 amino acids. This CDR3 is CASSLTLRSSLSNVLTF. CDR3 coding DNA: TGTGCCAGCAGCTTAACCCTAAGGAGTAGCTTATCCAACGTCCTGACTTTC.

The chain couples TRBV12-3 or TRBV12-4 to TRBJ2-2, with D unclear. Trimming cost V 7 bases and J 1 base, with 10 bases left between them. This CDR3 region has 14 residues. This chain's CDR3 is CASKQGRNTGELFF. The CDR3 coding sequence is TGTGCCAGCAAGCAAGGACGGAACACCGGGGAGCTGTTTTTT.